Described below is a single T cell receptor (beta chain) sequence and its context. What it recognizes is unknown. This sample was included in a study of response to subunit inactivated influenza vaccine. Regarding the study as a whole: Each seasonal influenza vaccination recruits few new T cells, the authors suggested.

The V and J ends lost 6 bases and 7 bases, in that order; junction bases with no gene match: 11. In germline, CDR1 is ENHRY, CDR2 SYGVKD. CDR3 length equals 16 residues. TCRdb reprocessed the RT-PCR reads with MiXCR, giving one entry per CDR3 protein. Seen here are approximately 500,000 distinct CDR3 sequences, about 14% observed once, and the top ten hold roughly 10%. The chain recombines TRBV10-3 with TRBJ2-7; 14 bases are a match to TRBD2. Here the sequenced sample was PBMCs from blood, taken 11 to 12 days after vaccination. The TCR comes from a man over 45 who received an inactivated influenza vaccine. The CDR3 region is CAIRMGTSGSVGEQYF. DNA for the CDR3: TGTGCCATCAGGATGGGGACTAGCGGGAGTGTGGGGGAGCAGTACTTC.